This T cell receptor (beta chain) came from a study of sequential checkpoint blockade in melanoma (dated by TCRdb to between 2017 and 2020). With respect to the entire study: Patients were assigned by 1:1 randomization to either first-line nivolumab followed by ipilimumab (arm A) or ipilimumab followed by nivolumab (arm B). Maintenance nivolumab came after each of the two trial sequences. DNA from around 96 pretreatment melanoma tumor samples was subjected to TCRbeta immunosequencing. For about two dozen patients, matched tumor biopsies were obtained before treatment and at week 13, following single-agent nivolumab (arm A) or ipilimumab (arm B). The same lesion was the source of around 80% of the matched pre- and post-treatment tumor biopsy pairs. Points the paper makes about the study in general: Tumor T-cell fraction and clonality correlated with PD-L1 staining and CD8+ T-cell counts but not with mutational load. Among patients in the nivolumab-first arm (arm A), tumor TIL clonality before treatment was associated with response (P = .04). Small sample sizes and reduced statistical power limited the within-arm analyses of tumor T-cell fraction. The response-prediction model combining TCR metrics and mutation burden needs validation in larger, independent patient cohorts. Patients with increases in tumor T-cell fraction and clonality by week 13 were approximately 30 times more likely to achieve clinical benefit.

TCRbeta CDR3 regions were immunosequenced from genomic DNA with the immunoSEQ Assay. Before high-throughput sequencing, genomic DNA was amplified using bias-controlled multiplex PCR. Per the authors' processing: To quantify the absolute abundance of each unique TCRbeta CDR3 region, the sequences were collapsed and filtered. Clonality, defined as 1 minus Pielou's evenness, was calculated using only productive rearrangements. Tumor T-cell fraction was computed by normalizing TCRbeta template counts to usable DNA, estimated from several housekeeping genes. A previously published method was used to identify clones with significantly greater frequencies in on-treatment samples than in baseline samples. Held by TCRdb, this immuneACCESS table contains in-frame sequences only and omits some clones. Under half of the omission traces to an unresolved V gene where checked; the cause of the rest is unknown. Clone size and the V and J calls come from that table; the DNA yielded D and trimming. Here the sample has about 3,500 clones; 20% to 25% occur a single time. 15% to 19% of the sample belongs to the ten largest clones.

Inclusive of the bounding cysteine and phenylalanine, the CDR3 is 19 residues long. The sequence is cut down to CDR3 DNA, 57 bases in frame from base 1. Per the germline V gene, KGHSH is the CDR1 and LQKENI is the CDR2. Trimmed from V: 2 bases; trimmed from J: 2 bases; junction bases lacking a gene match: 9. The treatment or condition label here, explained by the study, means: randomized to nivolumab then ipilimumab (arm A) or the reverse (arm B). Prior DNA-damaging chemotherapy had not been received by any trial patient. CheckMate 064, a randomized, open-label phase II trial of sequential checkpoint blockade, was the source of the samples, all of which came from patients with melanoma. Genomic DNA from formalin-fixed paraffin-embedded (FFPE) tissue samples served as the input for tumor TCR sequencing. As to this clone: No cognate antigen has been identified for it. No base quality information exists; no much larger clone differs at one position.

The sample consisted of tumor tissue (inferred from file names), taken from a patient given nivolumab and ipilimumab in sequence. The TCR comes from a human patient with melanoma. Some clones in this sample may be carry-over from other donors' samples. The chain employs TRBV18 and TRBJ2-2; 12 central bases correspond to TRBD2. At the DNA level, the sequence is TGTGCCAGCTCACCAACTCATCAGACTAGCGGGGGTAACACCGGGGAGCTGTTTTTT. It translates to CASSPTHQTSGGNTGELFF.